The clone carrying this T cell receptor beta chain has just a few counts. The data were taken from a study of blood T cell repertoires in COVID-19. On the study more broadly: Both acute and convalescent COVID-19 samples were obtained from the United States, Italy and Spain.

Clones were sequenced by immunoSEQ multiplex PCR, and TCRdb holds only the in-frame ones, with some missing. The sample shows roughly 60,000 clones, 75% to 85% of them seen only once. The source is a man older than 75 with acute or convalescent COVID-19. Sequencing used peripheral blood.

As DNA, the CDR3 is TGTGCCAGCAGCCGACGACAGGCAACTAATGAAAAACTGTTTTTT. The encoded protein is CASSRRQATNEKLFF. The rearrangement joins TRBV2 to TRBJ1-4, with D perhaps matching TRBD1 (6 bases). The CDR3 consists of 15 residues. Germline CDR1 is SNHLY and CDR2 is FYNNEI. Trimming stripped 6 bases from V and 0 bases from J, with 11 bases between.